This T cell receptor (beta chain) was captured by sequencing in a study of CD4 T cells in relation to SARS-CoV-2 and coronaviruses. Study summary: A couple of subjects were Hispanic; patients were under 10 males and a handful of females.

This clone was counted a single time. In the same sample, other DNA sequences code for this CDR3. Trimming took off 1 base at V and 7 bases at J, with 2 bases between the two ends. The CDR3 contains 11 residues. Germline CDR1 LGHDT, CDR2 YNNKEL (reference sequence). Measured with immunoSEQ multiplex PCR; TCRdb has only the in-frame clones, and not every one. The data show about 54,000 clones, with 92% seen just once and around 0.43% held by the top ten. The sample consisted of naive CD4+ T cells from PBMCs. Subset of the sample: naive CD4+ T cells isolated by negative enrichment. This TCR was recovered from an adult with COVID-19. The chain recombines TRBV3-1 (or the pseudogene TRBV3-2) with TRBJ2-1, with D unclear. CDR3 protein: CASSQGNEQFF. CDR3 nucleotides: TGTGCCAGCAGCCAAGGTAATGAGCAGTTCTTC.